The table lists the clone carrying this TCR beta chain with a count of one. Its antigen is as yet unknown. Some clones are missing from TCRdb's copy, which holds only in-frame ones; the method was immunoSEQ multiplex PCR. The profile shows fewer than 80,000 clones, approximately 85% of them singletons. Germline V gene lookup returns CDR1 SGHKS and CDR2 YYEKEE (reference sequence). Trimming stripped 3 bases from V and 8 bases from J, with 14 bases between. The CDR3 is 13 amino acids. The entry originates in a study of T cell responses to AZD1222 COVID-19 vaccine. Study-wide points: The study reported that nearly half of spike-specific TCRs target unmutated variant regions. Across spike, vaccine-associated CD4 TCRs were found, dominant at 160-218 and 743-854. Spike-specific TCR breadth and depth went up after people got two AZD1222 doses. White British donors predominated, females outnumbered males, and clonal diversity was possibly underestimated.

This TCR derives from an adult in good health. Sequencing used peripheral blood, obtained on day 0 of MenACWY control vaccination. The rearrangement links TRBV5-5 to TRBJ1-2; D possibly corresponds to TRBD1 (6 bases). The CDR3 DNA reads as TGTGCCAGCAGCTCCGCTCCGACAGGCGGCTACACCTTC. Translating it yields CASSSAPTGGYTF.